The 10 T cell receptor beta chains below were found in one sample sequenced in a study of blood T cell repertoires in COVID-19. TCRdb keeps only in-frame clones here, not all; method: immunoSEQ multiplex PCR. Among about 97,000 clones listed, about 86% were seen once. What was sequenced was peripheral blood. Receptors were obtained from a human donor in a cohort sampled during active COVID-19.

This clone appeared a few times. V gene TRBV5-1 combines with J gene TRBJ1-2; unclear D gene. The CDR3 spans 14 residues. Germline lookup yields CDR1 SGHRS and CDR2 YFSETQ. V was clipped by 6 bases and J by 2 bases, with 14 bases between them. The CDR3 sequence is CASKGGGRNYGYTF. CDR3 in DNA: TGCGCCAGCAAGGGCGGAGGGCGCAACTATGGCTACACCTTC.

This CDR3 is CASSLDSTGWTDTQYF. The CDR3 DNA sequence: TGTGCCAGCAGCTTAGACTCGACAGGGTGGACAGATACGCAGTATTTT. The chain uses TRBV11-2 and TRBJ2-3, with TRBD1 matching over 7 bases. CDR3 length: 16 residues. V was pared by 0 bases and J by 3 bases, with 6 bases of the junction left unmatched. Per the germline V gene, CDR1 is SGHAT and CDR2 is FQNNGV. The variable domain in full, completed from reference TRBV11-2 and TRBJ2-3, reads EAGVAQSPRYKIIEKRQSVAFWCNPISGHATLYWYQQILGQGPKLLIQFQNNGVVDDSQLPKDRFSAERLKGVDSTLKIQPAKLEDSAVYLCASSLDSTGWTDTQYFGPGTRLTVL.

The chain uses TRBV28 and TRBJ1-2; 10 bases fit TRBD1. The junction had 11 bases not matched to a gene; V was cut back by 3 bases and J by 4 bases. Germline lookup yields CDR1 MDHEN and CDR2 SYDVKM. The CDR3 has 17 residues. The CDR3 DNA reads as TGTGCCAGCAGTTTGGTGGGACAGGGGTTTTGGGCCTATGGCTACACCTTC. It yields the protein CASSLVGQGFWAYGYTF.

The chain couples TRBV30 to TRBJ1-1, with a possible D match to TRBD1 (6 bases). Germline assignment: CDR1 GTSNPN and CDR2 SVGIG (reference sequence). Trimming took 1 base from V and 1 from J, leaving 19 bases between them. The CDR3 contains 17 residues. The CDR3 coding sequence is TGTGCCTGGAGTGGACTAACAGGGACAAACGGGAACACTGAAGCTTTCTTT. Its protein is CAWSGLTGTNGNTEAFF.

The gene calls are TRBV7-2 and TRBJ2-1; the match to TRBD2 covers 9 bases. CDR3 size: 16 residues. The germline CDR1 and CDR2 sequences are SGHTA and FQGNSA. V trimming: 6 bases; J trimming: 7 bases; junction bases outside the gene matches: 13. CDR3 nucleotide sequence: TGTGCCAGCAGTCACAATGGACTAGCGAGAGGTAATGAGCAGTTCTTC. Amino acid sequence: CASSHNGLARGNEQFF.

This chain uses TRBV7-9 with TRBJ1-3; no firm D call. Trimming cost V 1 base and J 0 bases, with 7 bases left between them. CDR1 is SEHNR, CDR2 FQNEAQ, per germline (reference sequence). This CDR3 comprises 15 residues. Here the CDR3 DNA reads TGTGCCAGCAGCTTAGGCCCGAGCTCTGGAAACACCATATATTTT. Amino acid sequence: CASSLGPSSGNTIYF.

CDR3: CASSFFSGSPYNEQFF. The CDR3, as DNA: TGTGCCAGCAGTTTTTTCAGCGGGAGCCCTTACAATGAGCAGTTCTTC. The rearrangement joins TRBV27 to TRBJ2-1, with 8 nucleotides matching TRBD2. CDR1 and CDR2 (germline): MNHEY, SMNVEV (reference sequence). CDR3 size: 16 residues. V lost 3 bases, J lost 4 bases, and 8 bases stayed unmatched.

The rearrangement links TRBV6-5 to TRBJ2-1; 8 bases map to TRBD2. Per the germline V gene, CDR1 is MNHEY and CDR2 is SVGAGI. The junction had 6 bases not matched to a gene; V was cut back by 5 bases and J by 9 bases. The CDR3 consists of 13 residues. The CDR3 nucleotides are TGTGCCAGCAGTAGAGCGGGAGTAGGTGAGCAGTTCTTC. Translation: CASSRAGVGEQFF.

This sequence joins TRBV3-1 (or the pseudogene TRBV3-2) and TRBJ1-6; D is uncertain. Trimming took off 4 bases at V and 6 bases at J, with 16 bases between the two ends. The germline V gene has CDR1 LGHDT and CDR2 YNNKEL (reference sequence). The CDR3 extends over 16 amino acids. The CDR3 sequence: CASSLAGSKANSPLHF. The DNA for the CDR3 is TGTGCCAGCAGCCTTGCCGGGTCCAAAGCTAATTCACCCCTCCACTTT.

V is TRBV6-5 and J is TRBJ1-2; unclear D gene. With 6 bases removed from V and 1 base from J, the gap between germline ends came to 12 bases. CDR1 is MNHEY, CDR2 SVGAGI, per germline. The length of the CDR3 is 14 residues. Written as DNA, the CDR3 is TGTGCCAGCAGACCACCGGGATTTAACTATGGCTACACCTTC. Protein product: CASRPPGFNYGYTF.